This TCR beta chain was sequenced in a study of blood T cells in healthy people across ages. A second about 6 to 11 cycle PCR used barcoded and J-beta primers. TCRdb re-derived calls from the 5' RACE reads in MiXCR, one entry per CDR3 protein. The sample includes under 850,000 distinct CDR3 sequences, 35% to 40% of them seen just once. V gave up 1 base and J gave up 4 bases, with 10 bases separating them. The CDR3 is 14 residues long. From germline, CDR1 is LGHNA and CDR2 YNFKEQ. The V and J genes are TRBV4-2 and TRBJ1-2; no clear D gene. The source of this sequence is a man between 18 and 35 years old in good health. The sequencing input was blood. The CDR3 DNA reads as TGTGCCAGCAGCCAAGTCTACAGTAGCTATGGCTACACCTTC. Amino acids: CASSQVYSSYGYTF.